This T cell receptor (beta chain) was found in a study of cytomegalovirus exposure and HLA in healthy donors. Overall study findings and caveats: Among TCR beta chains of equal frequency, HLA-associated ones were more clonally expanded in a later analysis. Most TCR sequences were uncommon, yet certain public TCRs appeared in many donors. Later on, an analysis showed TCR association rates differing by HLA locus, with DRB1 the most and HLA-C the fewest.

Trimming cost V 7 bases and J 9 bases, with 22 bases left between them. CDR3 length: 15 amino acids. Germline loops: CDR1 MGHDK, CDR2 SYGVNS. The table lists this clone with many counts. Its antigen is unidentified. Vbeta (60) and Jbeta (13) primers were used in the PCR. Clones were sequenced by immunoSEQ multiplex PCR, and TCRdb holds only the in-frame ones, with some missing. In the table there are roughly 120,000 clones, around three quarters of which are singletons. The source material was PBMCs. The TCR sequence derives from a man aged 50-60 years in good health and CMV-seropositive. This rearrangement joins TRBV25-1 to TRBJ2-1; the D gene is possibly TRBD2 (6 bases). The CDR3, as DNA: TGTGCCAGCACCCCCGGCGGGGAGTTGCGGGGTGAGCAGTTCTTC. This gives the protein CASTPGGELRGEQFF.